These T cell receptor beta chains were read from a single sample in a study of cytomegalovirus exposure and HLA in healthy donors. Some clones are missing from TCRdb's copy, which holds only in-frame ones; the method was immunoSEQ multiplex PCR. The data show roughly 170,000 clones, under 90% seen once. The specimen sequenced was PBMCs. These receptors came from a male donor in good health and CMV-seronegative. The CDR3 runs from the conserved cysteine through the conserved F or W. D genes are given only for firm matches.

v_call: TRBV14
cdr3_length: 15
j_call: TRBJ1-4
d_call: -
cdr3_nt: TGCGCCAGCAGCCAAGATATGGGGGCCGGGGAAAAACTGTTTTTT
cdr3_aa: CASSQDMGAGEKLFF

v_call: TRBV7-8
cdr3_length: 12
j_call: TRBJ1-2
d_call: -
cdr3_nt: TGTGCCAGCAGCCCAGCGGGGGCTGGCTACACCTTC
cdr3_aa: CASSPAGAGYTF

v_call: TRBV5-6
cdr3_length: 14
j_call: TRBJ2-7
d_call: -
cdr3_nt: TGTGCCAGCATAGGGGCCGGCCCCTCCTACGAGCAGTACTTC
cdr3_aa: CASIGAGPSYEQYF

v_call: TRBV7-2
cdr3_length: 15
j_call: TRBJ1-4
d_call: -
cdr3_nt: TGTGCCAGCAGCCTCCTCCTAATTTCGGGTGAAAAACTGTTTTTT
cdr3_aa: CASSLLLISGEKLFF

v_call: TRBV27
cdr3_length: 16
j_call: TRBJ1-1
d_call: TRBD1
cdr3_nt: TGTGCCAGCAGTCCCCGACAGGGGAGGGGGAACACTGAAGCTTTCTTT
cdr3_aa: CASSPRQGRGNTEAFF

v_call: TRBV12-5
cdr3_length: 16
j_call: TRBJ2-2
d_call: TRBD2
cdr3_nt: TGTGCTAGTGGACCCACGGGAGGGGTGGACACCGGGGAGCTGTTTTTT
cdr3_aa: CASGPTGGVDTGELFF

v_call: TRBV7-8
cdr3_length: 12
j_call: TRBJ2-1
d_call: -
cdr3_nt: TGTGCCAGCAGCTTAGGACTGTATGAGCAGTTCTTC
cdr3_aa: CASSLGLYEQFF

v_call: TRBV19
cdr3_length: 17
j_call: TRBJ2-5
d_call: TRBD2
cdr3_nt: TGTGCCAGTAGTATCTCTTTTGGACTAGCGGGAATAGAGACCCAGTACTTC
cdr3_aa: CASSISFGLAGIETQYF

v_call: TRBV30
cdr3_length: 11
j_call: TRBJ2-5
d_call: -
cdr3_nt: TGTGCCTGGAGTGCCCCGGGGACCCAGTACTTC
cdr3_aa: CAWSAPGTQYF

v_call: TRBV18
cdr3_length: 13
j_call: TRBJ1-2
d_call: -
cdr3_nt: TGTGCCAGCTCACCGATACGCGGGTATGGCTACACCTTC
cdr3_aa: CASSPIRGYGYTF